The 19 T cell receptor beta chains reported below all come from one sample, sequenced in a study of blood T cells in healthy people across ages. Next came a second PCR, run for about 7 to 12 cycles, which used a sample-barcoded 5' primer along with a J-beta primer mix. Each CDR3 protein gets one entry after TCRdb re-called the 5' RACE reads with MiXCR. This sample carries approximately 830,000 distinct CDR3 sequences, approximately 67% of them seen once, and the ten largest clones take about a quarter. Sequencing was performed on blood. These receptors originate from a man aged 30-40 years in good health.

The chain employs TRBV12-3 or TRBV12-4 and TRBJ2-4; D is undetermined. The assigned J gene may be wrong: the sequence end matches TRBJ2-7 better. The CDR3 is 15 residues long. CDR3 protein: CASTDRDLSPYEQYF. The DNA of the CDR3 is TGTGCCAGCACCGATAGAGATCTCTCACCCTACGAGCAGTACTTC.

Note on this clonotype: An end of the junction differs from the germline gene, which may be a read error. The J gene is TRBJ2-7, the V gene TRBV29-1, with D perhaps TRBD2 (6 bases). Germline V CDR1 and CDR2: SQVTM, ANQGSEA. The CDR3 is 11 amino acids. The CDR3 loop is CSALLWGEQYF. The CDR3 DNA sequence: TGCAGCGCGCTTTTGTGGGGGGAGCAGTACTTT.

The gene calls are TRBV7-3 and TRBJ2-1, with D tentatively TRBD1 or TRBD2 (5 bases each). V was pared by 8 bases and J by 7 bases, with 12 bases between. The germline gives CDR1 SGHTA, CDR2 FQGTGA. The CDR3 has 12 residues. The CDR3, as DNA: TGTGCCAGCGGTAGCAGGGAGAATGAGCAGTTCTTC. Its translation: CASGSRENEQFF.

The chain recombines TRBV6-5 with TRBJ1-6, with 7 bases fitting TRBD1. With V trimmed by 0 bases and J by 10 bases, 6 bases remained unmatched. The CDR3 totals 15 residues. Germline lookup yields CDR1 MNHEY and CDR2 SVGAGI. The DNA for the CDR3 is TGTGCCAGCAGTTACTCACGACAGGGATGGTCACCCCTCCACTTT. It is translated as CASSYSRQGWSPLHF.

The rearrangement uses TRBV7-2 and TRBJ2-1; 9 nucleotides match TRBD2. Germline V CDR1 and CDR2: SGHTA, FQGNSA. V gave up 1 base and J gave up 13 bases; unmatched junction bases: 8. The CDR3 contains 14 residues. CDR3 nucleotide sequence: TGTGCCAGCAGCTTAGGGTCGGGGCGGGGGGGCCAGTTCTTC. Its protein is CASSLGSGRGGQFF.

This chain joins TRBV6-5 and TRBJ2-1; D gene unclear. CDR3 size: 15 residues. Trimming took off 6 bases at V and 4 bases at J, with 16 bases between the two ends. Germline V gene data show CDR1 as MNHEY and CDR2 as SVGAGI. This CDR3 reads CASSKAPHKYNEQFF. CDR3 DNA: TGTGCCAGCAGCAAAGCCCCACATAAATACAATGAGCAGTTCTTC.

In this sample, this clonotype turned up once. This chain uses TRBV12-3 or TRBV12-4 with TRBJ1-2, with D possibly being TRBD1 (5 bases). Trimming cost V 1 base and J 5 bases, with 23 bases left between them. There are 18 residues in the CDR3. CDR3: CASSLGGVKGRSGYGYTF. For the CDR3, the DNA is TGTGCCAGCAGTTTAGGCGGGGTAAAGGGGAGGTCGGGATATGGCTACACCTTC.

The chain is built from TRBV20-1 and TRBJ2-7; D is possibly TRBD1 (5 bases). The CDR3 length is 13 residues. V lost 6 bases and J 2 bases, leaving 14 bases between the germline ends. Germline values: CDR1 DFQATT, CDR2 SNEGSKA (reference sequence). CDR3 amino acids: CSAQGAEPYEQYF. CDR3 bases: TGCAGTGCCCAAGGGGCTGAGCCCTACGAGCAGTACTTC.

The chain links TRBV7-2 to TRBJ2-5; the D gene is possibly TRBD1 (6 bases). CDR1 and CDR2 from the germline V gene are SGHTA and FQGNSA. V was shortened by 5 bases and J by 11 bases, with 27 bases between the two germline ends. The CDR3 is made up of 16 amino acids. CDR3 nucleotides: TGTGCCAGCAGCCCCAACTTCCCGACAGGACGCAATGAGCAGTACTTC. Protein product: CASSPNFPTGRNEQYF.

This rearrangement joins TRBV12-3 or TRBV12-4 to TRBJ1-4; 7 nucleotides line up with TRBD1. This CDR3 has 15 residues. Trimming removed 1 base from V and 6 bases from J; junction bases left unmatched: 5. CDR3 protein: CASSLVWRGHEKLFF. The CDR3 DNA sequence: TGTGCCAGCAGTTTAGTGTGGAGGGGGCATGAAAAACTGTTTTTT.

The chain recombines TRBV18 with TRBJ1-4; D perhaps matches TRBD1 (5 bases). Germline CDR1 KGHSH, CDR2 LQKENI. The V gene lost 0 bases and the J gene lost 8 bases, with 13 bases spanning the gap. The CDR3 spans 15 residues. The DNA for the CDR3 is TGTGCCAGCTCACCACCGGGACCCCAGGGCGAAAAACTGTTTTTT. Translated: CASSPPGPQGEKLFF. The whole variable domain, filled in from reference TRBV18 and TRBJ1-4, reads NAGVMQNPRHLVRRRGQEARLRCSPMKGHSHVYWYRQLPEEGLKFMVYLQKENIIDESGMPKERFSAEFPKEGPSILRIQQVVRGDSAAYFCASSPPGPQGEKLFFGSGTQLSVL.

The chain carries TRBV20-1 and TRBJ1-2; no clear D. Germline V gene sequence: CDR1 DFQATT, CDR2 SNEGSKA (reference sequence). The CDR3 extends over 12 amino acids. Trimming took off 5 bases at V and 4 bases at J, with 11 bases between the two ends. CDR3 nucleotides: TGCAGTGCTGCCGCGAGGTTCTATGGCTACACCTTC. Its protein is CSAAARFYGYTF.

The CDR3 is CASSLRLAGLKETQYF. Here the CDR3 DNA reads TGCGCCAGCAGCCTACGACTAGCGGGATTAAAAGAGACCCAGTACTTC. This chain uses TRBV4-3 with TRBJ2-7; 11 bases agree with TRBD2. The J call may be faulty, since TRBJ2-5 better matches the DNA end. The CDR3 loop spans 16 amino acids. Germline V lookup: CDR1 LGHNA, CDR2 YSLEER.

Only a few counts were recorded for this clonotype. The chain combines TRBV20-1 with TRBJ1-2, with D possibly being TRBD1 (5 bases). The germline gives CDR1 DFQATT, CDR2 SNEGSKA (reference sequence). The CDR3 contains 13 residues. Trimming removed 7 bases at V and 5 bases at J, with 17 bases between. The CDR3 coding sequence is TGCAGTGTTCGATCGACAGATCCGTATGGCTACACCTTC. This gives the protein CSVRSTDPYGYTF.

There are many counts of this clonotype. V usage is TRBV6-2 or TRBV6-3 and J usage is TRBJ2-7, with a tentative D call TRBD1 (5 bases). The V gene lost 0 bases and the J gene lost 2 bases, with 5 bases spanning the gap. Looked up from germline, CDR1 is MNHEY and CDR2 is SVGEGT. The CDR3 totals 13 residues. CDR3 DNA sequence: TGTGCCAGCAGTTACTCGGACACCTACGAGCAGTACTTC. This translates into CASSYSDTYEQYF.

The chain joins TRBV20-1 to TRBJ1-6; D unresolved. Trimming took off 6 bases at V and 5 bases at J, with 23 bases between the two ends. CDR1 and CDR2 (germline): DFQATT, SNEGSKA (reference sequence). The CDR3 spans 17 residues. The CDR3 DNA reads TGCAGTGCCGCGTCAGGTACCTACTTTGGAGATAATTCACCCCTCCACTTT. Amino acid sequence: CSAASGTYFGDNSPLHF.

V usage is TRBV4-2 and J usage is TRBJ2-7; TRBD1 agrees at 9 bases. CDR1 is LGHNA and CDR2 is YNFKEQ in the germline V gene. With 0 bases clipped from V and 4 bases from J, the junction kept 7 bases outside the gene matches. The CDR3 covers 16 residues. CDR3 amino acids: CASSQDSGQGIYEQYF. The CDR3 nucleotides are TGTGCCAGCAGCCAAGATTCGGGACAGGGAATTTACGAGCAGTACTTC.

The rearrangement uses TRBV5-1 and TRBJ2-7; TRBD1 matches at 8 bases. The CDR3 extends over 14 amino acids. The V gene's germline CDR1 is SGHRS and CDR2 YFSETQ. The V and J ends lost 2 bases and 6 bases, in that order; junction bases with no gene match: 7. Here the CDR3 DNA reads TGCGCCAGCAGCTTAGGACAGGGCGAGCTCGAGCAGTACTTC. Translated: CASSLGQGELEQYF.

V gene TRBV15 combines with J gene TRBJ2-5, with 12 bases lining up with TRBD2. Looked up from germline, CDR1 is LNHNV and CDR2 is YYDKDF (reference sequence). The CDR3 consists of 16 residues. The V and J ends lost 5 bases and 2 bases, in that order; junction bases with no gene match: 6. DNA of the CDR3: TGTGCCACCAGCGAAACTAGCGGGGGGCGACAAGAGACCCAGTACTTC. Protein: CATSETSGGRQETQYF.